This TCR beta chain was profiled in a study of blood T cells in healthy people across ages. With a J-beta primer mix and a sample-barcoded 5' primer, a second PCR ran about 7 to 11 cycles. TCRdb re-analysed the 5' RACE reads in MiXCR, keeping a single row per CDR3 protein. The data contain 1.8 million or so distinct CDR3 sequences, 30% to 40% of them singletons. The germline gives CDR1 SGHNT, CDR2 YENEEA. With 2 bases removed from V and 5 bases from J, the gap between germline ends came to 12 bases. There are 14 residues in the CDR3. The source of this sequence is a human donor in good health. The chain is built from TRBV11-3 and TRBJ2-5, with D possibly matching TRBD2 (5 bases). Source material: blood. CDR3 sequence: CASSLLRGIETQYF. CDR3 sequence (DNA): TGTGCCAGCAGCTTACTTCGGGGAATCGAGACCCAGTACTTC.